This section outlines one T cell receptor beta chain sequence together with its context. No antigen is known for it. The CDR3 length is 17 residues. Germline trimming cut 1 base from V and 7 bases from J; bases unmatched to any gene: 11. Germline loops: CDR1 SGHTA, CDR2 FQGNSA. This specimen belongs to a study of cytomegalovirus exposure and HLA in healthy donors. Findings of the study overall: Near-uniform donor sequencing depth was presumed by presence/absence analyses. The majority of CMV-associated TCR beta chains were reported as apparently HLA-restricted in a later analysis.

Donors showed nominal health when sampled, although they likely had unrecorded immune exposures. PCR involved 60 Vbeta and 13 Jbeta primers. Here immunoSEQ multiplex PCR was the method, and the copy in TCRdb shows in-frame clones only, minus some. The table shows under 150,000 clones, with roughly 79% occurring only once. Sequenced input: PBMCs. The V call is TRBV7-2, the J call TRBJ1-5; 9 nucleotides align to TRBD1. The sequence came from a boy under 10 years old in good health and CMV-seronegative. This CDR3 reads CASSLDAGTGLRQPQHF. In DNA form, the CDR3 reads TGTGCCAGCAGCTTAGACGCCGGGACAGGGCTACGGCAGCCCCAGCATTTT.